This T cell receptor (beta chain) was documented in a study of OX40 agonist ivuxolimab in advanced cancers. The method was immunoSEQ multiplex PCR; TCRdb's version includes in-frame clones alone and lacks a portion of them. The sample has more than 35,000 clones; more than 85% are singletons. Germline V lookup: CDR1 KGHSH, CDR2 LQKENI. This CDR3 is built from 14 residues. This clonotype was sampled from an adult with an advanced solid tumor such as melanoma, head and neck, liver or kidney cancer. The sample in question was CD4+ or CD8+ T cells sorted from blood, obtained in a trial of the OX40 agonist ivuxolimab. This chain uses TRBV18 with TRBJ2-5, with a tentative D call TRBD1 (6 bases). Judging by the DNA end, TRBJ2-7 fits better; the J call may be wrong. For the CDR3, the DNA is TGTGCCAGCTCACCCGAGACAGGAGCCTACGAGCAGTACTTC. Its translation is CASSPETGAYEQYF.